Following are 15 T cell receptor beta chains from one sample sequenced in a study of cytomegalovirus exposure and HLA in healthy donors. TCRdb keeps only in-frame clones here, not all; method: immunoSEQ multiplex PCR. The data show about 55,000 clones, over 75% seen once. The sample taken for sequencing was PBMCs. These receptors were obtained from a young man in good health and CMV-seronegative.

The V gene is TRBV16, the J gene TRBJ2-7; 12 nucleotides agree with TRBD1. The junction had 12 bases not matched to a gene; V was cut back by 4 bases and J by 5 bases. This CDR3 region has 17 residues. In germline, CDR1 is KGHSY, CDR2 FQNENV. CDR3 DNA: TGTGCCAGCAGCCGGGACCAACCGGGACAGGGGGCCCACGAGCAGTACTTC. Encoded protein: CASSRDQPGQGAHEQYF.

This clone occurred once. This chain joins TRBV18 and TRBJ2-1, with 8 bases aligning to TRBD2. CDR1 and CDR2 (germline): KGHSH, LQKENI. The ends lost 4 bases at V and 2 bases at J; junction bases unmatched: 13. This CDR3 is built from 18 residues. The CDR3 sequence: CASSLDQPGLGTYNEQFF. CDR3 nucleotide sequence: TGTGCCAGCTCACTCGACCAACCGGGACTAGGCACCTACAATGAGCAGTTCTTC.

The rearrangement joins TRBV6-6 to TRBJ1-1; D gene unclear. CDR1 and CDR2 from the germline V gene are MNHNY and SVGAGI (reference sequence). V lost 7 bases, J lost 1 base, and 16 bases lay in between. The CDR3 length is 15 residues. The CDR3 protein is CASKGIGGPNTEAFF. CDR3 DNA: TGTGCCAGCAAAGGGATAGGAGGGCCGAACACTGAAGCTTTCTTT.

In this sample, this clone turned up once. The chain employs TRBV27 and TRBJ2-4, with D unresolved. The V gene's germline CDR1 is MNHEY and CDR2 SMNVEV (reference sequence). Trimming left V 8 bases short and J 3 bases short, with 14 bases between. The CDR3 has 14 residues. CDR3 nucleotide sequence: TGTGCCAGCCCTACTCACAGAGTCAAAAACATTCAGTACTTC. This gives the protein CASPTHRVKNIQYF.

The chain joins TRBV28 to TRBJ1-1, with 9 bases that match TRBD1. The CDR3 loop spans 15 amino acids. The trim removed 7 bases at V and 4 bases at J, leaving 10 bases unmatched. Germline V gene sequence: CDR1 MDHEN, CDR2 SYDVKM. Written as DNA, the CDR3 is TGTGCCAGCACCTTACCCGGACAGGGGTCCACTGAAGCTTTCTTT. It translates to CASTLPGQGSTEAFF.

This sequence joins TRBV9 and TRBJ1-5, with 7 bases matching TRBD1. Trimming took 0 bases from V and 7 from J; bases not matched to a gene: 7. Germline CDR1 reads SGDLS; CDR2 reads YYNGEE. CDR3 length: 15 residues. The CDR3 here is CASSVGQGREQPQHF. The CDR3 bases are TGTGCCAGCAGCGTAGGACAGGGCCGGGAGCAGCCCCAGCATTTT.

J is TRBJ2-7 and V is TRBV5-1, with 10 nucleotides matching TRBD1. The V gene end was trimmed by 3 bases and the J gene end by 3 bases; junction bases not matched to a gene: 6. CDR1 and CDR2 (germline): SGHRS, YFSETQ. This CDR3 spans 15 amino acids. The CDR3 is CASSSDRGLGYEQYF. The CDR3 DNA sequence: TGCGCCAGCAGCTCTGACAGGGGGCTAGGCTACGAGCAGTACTTC. The full variable domain, with the rest looked up from reference TRBV5-1 and TRBJ2-7, is KAGVTQTPRYLIKTRGQQVTLSCSPISGHRSVSWYQQTPGQGLQFLFEYFSETQRNKGNFPGRFSGRQFSNSRSEMNVSTLELGDSALYLCASSSDRGLGYEQYFGPGTRLTVT.

The chain links TRBV27 to TRBJ2-1, with TRBD2 matching 8 bases. The germline V gene encodes CDR1 MNHEY and CDR2 SMNVEV (reference sequence). The length of the CDR3 is 18 residues. The V gene end was trimmed by 2 bases and the J gene end by 0 bases; junction bases not matched to a gene: 9. The CDR3 DNA reads TGTGCCAGCAGTTTACGTACAGGGACTAGGAGCTCCTACAATGAGCAGTTCTTC. Amino acid sequence: CASSLRTGTRSSYNEQFF.

The chain is built from TRBV19 and TRBJ1-4; 9 nucleotides match TRBD1. The length of the CDR3 is 15 residues. V trimming: 4 bases; J trimming: 5 bases; junction bases outside the gene matches: 5. Germline V lookup: CDR1 LNHDA, CDR2 SQIVND (reference sequence). The CDR3 coding sequence is TGTGCCAGTAGTACCTTAGGGACAGGGAATGAAAAACTGTTTTTT. Residues: CASSTLGTGNEKLFF.

This clone has a handful of counts. The chain has TRBV7-2 and TRBJ1-5, with a weak D call TRBD1 (6 bases). Per germline, CDR1 SGHTA and CDR2 FQGNSA. Trimming took 5 bases from V and 4 from J, leaving 15 bases between them. The CDR3 consists of 15 residues. In nucleotides, the CDR3 is TGTGCCAGCAGCGAGACGACAGGACGAAATCAGCCCCAGCATTTT. Its protein product is CASSETTGRNQPQHF.

V gene TRBV19 combines with J gene TRBJ2-1; 7 bases map to TRBD1. Germline loops: CDR1 LNHDA, CDR2 SQIVND (reference sequence). V was clipped by 7 bases and J by 0 bases; unmatched bases: 3. This CDR3 is 14 amino acids long. CDR3 sequence reads: CASTRDSSYNEQFF. CDR3 in DNA: TGTGCCAGTACGAGGGACAGCTCCTACAATGAGCAGTTCTTC.

Here the CDR3 DNA reads TGTGCCAGCAGCAAACAAAGCTGGCAGGGGGCCCGACGAGTTTGGGATCAGCCCCAGCATTTT. It translates to CASSKQSWQGARRVWDQPQHF. The genes are TRBV21-1 and TRBJ1-5; the table's D call, TRBD1, was not checked against the DNA. TRBV21-1 is assigned pseudogene status. This CDR3 has 21 amino acids.

The chain links TRBV7-6 to TRBJ1-2; a weak D match, TRBD1 (6 bases). V was shortened by 0 bases and J by 3 bases, with 11 bases between the two germline ends. The V gene's germline CDR1 is SGHVS and CDR2 FNYEAQ. CDR3 length equals 15 residues. DNA for the CDR3: TGTGCCAGCAGCTTAGCGGGCGGGGGCCACTATGGCTACACCTTC. Amino acids: CASSLAGGGHYGYTF.

This sequence joins TRBV2 and TRBJ2-2, with D tentatively TRBD2 (6 bases). The V and J ends lost 3 bases and 3 bases respectively, with 11 bases between them. Germline CDR1 is SNHLY and CDR2 is FYNNEI. This CDR3 contains 15 residues. The CDR3: CASSDRRGDTGELFF. The CDR3 coding sequence is TGTGCCAGCAGTGATAGGAGGGGCGACACCGGGGAGCTGTTTTTT.

This chain uses TRBV27 with TRBJ2-1; 7 bases line up with TRBD1. V lost 8 bases, J lost 2 bases, and 9 bases stayed unmatched. Germline assignment: CDR1 MNHEY and CDR2 SMNVEV (reference sequence). The CDR3 has 15 amino acids. The CDR3 here is CASGEQGRPYNEQFF. The DNA of the CDR3 is TGTGCCAGCGGCGAACAGGGGCGCCCCTACAATGAGCAGTTCTTC.